Listed below are T cell receptor beta chains from one sample, sequenced in a study of blood T cell repertoires in COVID-19. Assay: immunoSEQ multiplex PCR; the TCRdb copy retains only in-frame clones and omits some. This table holds roughly 190,000 clones, around nine tenths found once. Source material: peripheral blood. These receptor sequences come from a human donor in a cohort sampled during active COVID-19. Each CDR3 is given without its conserved first and last residue.

cdr3_length: 12
v_call: TRBV6-2/TRBV6-3
j_call: TRBJ2-7
cdr3_aa: ASSYSTSSYEQY

cdr3_length: 12
v_call: TRBV3-1/TRBV3-2
j_call: TRBJ1-1
cdr3_aa: ASSQKTGNTEAF

cdr3_length: 13
v_call: TRBV7-2
j_call: TRBJ2-1
cdr3_aa: ASSSQAGARNEQF

cdr3_length: 12
v_call: TRBV6-6
j_call: TRBJ1-4
cdr3_aa: ASSFGQREEKLF

cdr3_length: 12
v_call: TRBV5-1
j_call: TRBJ2-4
cdr3_aa: ASSIGTGVVTTH

cdr3_length: 12
v_call: TRBV5-8
j_call: TRBJ1-1
cdr3_aa: ASSRTGGNTEAF

cdr3_length: 13
v_call: TRBV24-1
j_call: TRBJ2-7
cdr3_aa: ATSDPGQGSYEQY

cdr3_length: 17
v_call: TRBV27
j_call: TRBJ2-7
cdr3_aa: ASSLRGQPRQGPTYEQY

cdr3_length: 12
v_call: TRBV10-2
j_call: TRBJ1-6
cdr3_aa: ASSPGGQDSPLH

cdr3_length: 14
v_call: TRBV11-2
j_call: TRBJ2-5
cdr3_aa: ASSENPGLAPETQY

cdr3_length: 11
v_call: TRBV15
j_call: TRBJ1-1
cdr3_aa: ATRTGESTEAF

cdr3_length: 10
v_call: TRBV5-4
j_call: TRBJ2-5
cdr3_aa: ASSLGEGTQY

cdr3_length: 13
v_call: TRBV10-3
j_call: TRBJ2-1
cdr3_aa: AISLLAGEGNEQF

cdr3_length: 12
v_call: TRBV23-1
j_call: TRBJ1-2
cdr3_aa: ASSQSRQGVGYT

cdr3_length: 9
v_call: TRBV20-1
j_call: TRBJ2-5
cdr3_aa: SAAGGETQY

cdr3_length: 18
v_call: TRBV7-6
j_call: TRBJ2-1
cdr3_aa: ASSLTGGDEGRSSYNEQF

cdr3_length: 12
v_call: TRBV6-5
j_call: TRBJ2-7
cdr3_aa: ASSRQGGLYEQY

cdr3_length: 13
v_call: TRBV20-1
j_call: TRBJ2-3
cdr3_aa: SASSRDTSTDTQY

cdr3_length: 17
v_call: TRBV6-2/TRBV6-3
j_call: TRBJ2-3
cdr3_aa: ASSNGTFTRGASTDTQY

cdr3_length: 15
v_call: TRBV3-1/TRBV3-2
j_call: TRBJ2-7
cdr3_aa: ASSQTRSGLSSYEQY